This passage covers 19 T cell receptor beta chains from one sample sequenced in a study of blood T cell repertoires in COVID-19. The repertoire was sequenced with immunoSEQ multiplex PCR; TCRdb's copy has only in-frame clones and lacks some. The table has under 300,000 clones, around 90% seen once; the top ten hold 2% to 2.5%. Sequencing used PBMCs or T cells enriched from blood (not recorded which). Receptors were obtained from a woman in her sixties in a cohort exposed to, infected with or recovered from COVID-19 (not recorded which).

The CDR3 nucleotides are TGTGCCAGCAGCCAAGGTTCAGGGGGTTTAGAGACCCAGTACTTC. Amino acids: CASSQGSGGLETQYF. The chain recombines TRBV3-1 (or the pseudogene TRBV3-2) with TRBJ2-5, with 7 bases identical to TRBD1. The J segment lost 4 bases and the V segment lost 1 base, leaving 6 bases of the junction unmatched. Germline CDR1 reads LGHDT; CDR2 reads YNNKEL (reference sequence). The CDR3 is 15 residues long.

The chain recombines TRBV7-2 with TRBJ2-3; D is undetermined. The CDR3 has 12 residues. Germline CDR1 SGHTA, CDR2 FQGNSA. Trimming cost V 2 bases and J 2 bases, with 2 bases left between them. The CDR3 coding sequence is TGTGCCAGCAGCTTATACACAGATACGCAGTATTTT. It encodes CASSLYTDTQYF.

This chain links TRBV6-5 with TRBJ1-2, with 9 bases fitting TRBD1. The V gene end was trimmed by 5 bases and the J gene end by 8 bases; junction bases not matched to a gene: 3. This CDR3 comprises 12 residues. Germline values: CDR1 MNHEY, CDR2 SVGAGI. The CDR3 coding sequence is TGTGCCAGCAGTACGGGACAGGGCGGCTACACCTTC. Amino acid sequence: CASSTGQGGYTF.

Written as DNA, the CDR3 is TGTGCTAGTGGTTTGGGGACAGAAGGAAACACCATATATTTT. Translation gives CASGLGTEGNTIYF. V is TRBV12-5 and J is TRBJ1-3; a weak D match, TRBD1 (6 bases). Trimming removed 1 base from V and 4 bases from J, with 8 bases in between. This CDR3 comprises 14 residues. CDR1 LGHNT and CDR2 FRNRAP come from the germline V gene.

The chain couples TRBV27 to TRBJ1-5; D is ambiguous. V was cut by 0 bases and J by 5 bases, with 8 bases left in between. This CDR3 region has 14 residues. Germline CDR1 and CDR2: MNHEY and SMNVEV (reference sequence). In nucleotides, the CDR3 is TGTGCCAGCAGTTTATCGGCAGCGCATCAGCCCCAGCATTTT. Translated: CASSLSAAHQPQHF.

The chain couples TRBV18 to TRBJ2-1, with D perhaps TRBD1 (6 bases). Trimming pared 4 bases from V and 4 bases from J, leaving 14 bases between. CDR1 KGHSH and CDR2 LQKENI come from the germline V gene. This CDR3 has 15 amino acids. In nucleotides, the CDR3 is TGTGCCAGCTCACTACAGGGCTGGACTTACAATGAGCAGTTCTTC. This gives the protein CASSLQGWTYNEQFF.

The CDR3 nucleotides are TGTGCCAGCTCACCACCGGGGACAGCATACTACGAGCAGTACTTC. Translating it yields CASSPPGTAYYEQYF. V is TRBV18 and J is TRBJ2-7, with 7 bases fitting TRBD1. This CDR3 is built from 15 residues. Trimming took 0 bases from V and 3 from J; bases not matched to a gene: 5. Germline assignment: CDR1 KGHSH and CDR2 LQKENI.

The rearrangement uses TRBV25-1 and TRBJ2-7, with a weak D call TRBD1 (6 bases). There are 14 residues in the CDR3. V was clipped by 4 bases and J by 3 bases, with 13 bases between them. Germline CDR1 and CDR2: MGHDK and SYGVNS. As DNA, the CDR3 is TGTGCCAGCAGTGTTCCAGGGGTCTTCTACGAGCAGTACTTC. Encoded protein: CASSVPGVFYEQYF.

This rearrangement joins TRBV28 to TRBJ1-1, with 8 nucleotides matching TRBD1. This CDR3 comprises 14 residues. V lost 7 bases, J lost 4 bases, and 8 bases stayed unmatched. The germline CDR1 and CDR2 sequences are MDHEN and SYDVKM. The CDR3: CASTQGQASTEAFF. The CDR3 DNA reads as TGTGCCAGCACCCAGGGACAGGCGAGCACTGAAGCTTTCTTT.

CDR3 in DNA: TGTGCCAGCAGCTACAGGGCCCCTACGGAGGAGCAGTACTTC. Protein product: CASSYRAPTEEQYF. The chain links TRBV5-6 to TRBJ2-7; TRBD1 is a possible D gene (6 bases). The CDR3 is made up of 14 amino acids. V was pared by 3 bases and J by 7 bases, with 17 bases between. The V gene's germline CDR1 is SGHDT and CDR2 YYEEEE.

The chain links TRBV2 to TRBJ2-5; 10 bases map to TRBD1. This CDR3 contains 14 residues. V lost 7 bases, J lost 10 bases, and 12 bases stayed unmatched. CDR1 and CDR2 from the germline V gene are SNHLY and FYNNEI. CDR3: CASNRQGAPKDQYF. The CDR3 DNA reads as TGTGCCAGCAACCGACAGGGGGCCCCAAAGGACCAGTACTTC.

Written as DNA, the CDR3 is TGTGCCAGCAGCCAACGGGACAGGGTAGTATTTGGGCAGTTCTTC. Translating it yields CASSQRDRVVFGQFF. The V gene is TRBV11-2, the J gene TRBJ2-1; 9 nucleotides line up with TRBD1. V lost 5 bases and J lost 12; bases outside the gene matches: 14. In germline, CDR1 is SGHAT, CDR2 FQNNGV. This CDR3 has 15 amino acids.

This clone was detected once. V and J are TRBV6-5 and TRBJ2-7; D perhaps matches TRBD1 (6 bases). Germline CDR1 MNHEY, CDR2 SVGAGI. This CDR3 spans 15 amino acids. Between the trimmed V and J ends, which lost 5 bases and 5 bases, there was a span of 19 bases. CDR3 nucleotides: TGTGCCAGCAGTCTCATTCGACAGGCCGGGGACGAGCAGTACTTC. Translating it yields CASSLIRQAGDEQYF.

This chain uses TRBV2 with TRBJ2-5; perhaps TRBD1 as D (6 bases). V shed 3 bases and J shed 4 bases, with 15 bases lying between them. This CDR3 is 15 amino acids long. The germline V gene encodes CDR1 SNHLY and CDR2 FYNNEI. The CDR3 sequence is CASSDLQGSRETQYF. Here the CDR3 DNA reads TGTGCCAGCAGTGACCTACAGGGTTCCCGAGAGACCCAGTACTTC.

The rearrangement uses TRBV30 and TRBJ2-7; 8 bases line up with TRBD2. Per the germline V gene, CDR1 is GTSNPN and CDR2 is SVGIG (reference sequence). The CDR3 extends over 13 amino acids. The J segment lost 7 bases and the V segment lost 3 bases, leaving 8 bases of the junction unmatched. DNA for the CDR3: TGTGCCTGGAGCCTGGACCCGGGGGGGGAGCAGTACTTC. As protein: CAWSLDPGGEQYF.

V usage is TRBV6-5 and J usage is TRBJ2-3; perhaps TRBD2 as D (6 bases). The CDR3 contains 15 residues. Germline CDR1 MNHEY, CDR2 SVGAGI. Trimming cost V 10 bases and J 2 bases, with 19 bases left between them. This CDR3 is CATQMGRRVTDTQYF. CDR3 bases: TGTGCCACGCAGATGGGGAGGCGGGTCACAGATACGCAGTATTTT.

This chain uses TRBV6-2 or TRBV6-3 with TRBJ1-2; 8 bases agree with TRBD1. Germline assignment: CDR1 MNHEY and CDR2 SVGEGT. Trimming took 2 bases from V and 2 from J; bases not matched to a gene: 7. This CDR3 comprises 16 residues. CDR3 amino acids: CASSYAARGLNYGYTF. DNA of the CDR3: TGTGCCAGCAGTTACGCTGCCAGGGGGCTAAACTATGGCTACACCTTC.

The chain uses TRBV28 and TRBJ1-5, with 7 bases identical to TRBD1. This CDR3 region has 17 residues. The trim removed 3 bases at V and 5 bases at J, leaving 13 bases unmatched. The germline gives CDR1 MDHEN, CDR2 SYDVKM. The CDR3 region has the DNA TGTGCCAGCAGTTTCGAAAGGGGGCGTCGTGTGGATCAGCCCCAGCATTTT. Translated, it gives CASSFERGRRVDQPQHF.

The chain recombines TRBV10-3 with TRBJ1-1; 8 positions agree with TRBD1. V shed 7 bases and J 6 bases; nucleotides not matched to a gene: 10. The germline V gene has CDR1 ENHRY and CDR2 SYGVKD. This CDR3 has 14 residues. CDR3 in amino acids: CAITPGTGGAEAFF. The CDR3 bases are TGTGCCATCACTCCAGGAACAGGGGGGGCTGAAGCTTTCTTT.